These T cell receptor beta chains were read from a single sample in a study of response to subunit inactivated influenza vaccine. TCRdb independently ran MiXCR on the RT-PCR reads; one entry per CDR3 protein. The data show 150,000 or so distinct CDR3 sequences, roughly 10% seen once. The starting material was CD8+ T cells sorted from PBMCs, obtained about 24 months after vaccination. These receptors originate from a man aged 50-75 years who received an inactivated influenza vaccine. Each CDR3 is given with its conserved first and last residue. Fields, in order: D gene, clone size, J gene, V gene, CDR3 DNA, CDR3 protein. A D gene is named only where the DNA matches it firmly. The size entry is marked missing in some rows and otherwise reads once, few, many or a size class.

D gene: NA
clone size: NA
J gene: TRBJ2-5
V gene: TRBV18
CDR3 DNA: TGTGCCAGCTCACCAGTCCTTTTGACACCGACAGGACAAGAGACCCAGTACTTC
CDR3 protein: CASSPVLLTPTGQETQYF

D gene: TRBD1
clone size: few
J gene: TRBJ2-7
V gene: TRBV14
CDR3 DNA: TGTGCCAGCAGCCACCTCGGGACAGTCTACGAGCAGTACTTC
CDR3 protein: CASSHLGTVYEQYF

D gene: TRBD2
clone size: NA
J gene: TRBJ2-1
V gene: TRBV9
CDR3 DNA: TGTGCCAGCAGCGCCGGGACTAGCGACTACAATGAGCAGTTCTTC
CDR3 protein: CASSAGTSDYNEQFF

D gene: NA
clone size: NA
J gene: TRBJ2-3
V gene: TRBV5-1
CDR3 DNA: TGCGCCAGCAGCTTAATTGGGCCGGGAGATACGCAGTATTTT
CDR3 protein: CASSLIGPGDTQYF

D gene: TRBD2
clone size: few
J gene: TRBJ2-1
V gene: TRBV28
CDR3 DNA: TGTGCCAGCAGTACCCCTCCTTCGTCTAGCGGTGGTGAGCAGTTCTTC
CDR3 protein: CASSTPPSSSGGEQFF

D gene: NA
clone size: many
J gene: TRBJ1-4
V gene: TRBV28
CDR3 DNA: TGTGCCAGCAGCCTGGGGACGGGAGATAATGAAAAACTGTTTTTT
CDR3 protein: CASSLGTGDNEKLFF

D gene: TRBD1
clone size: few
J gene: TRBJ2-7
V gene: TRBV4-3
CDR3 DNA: TGCGCCAGCAGCCAAGACAGACAGGGGACTTACGAGCAGTACTTC
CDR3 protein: CASSQDRQGTYEQYF

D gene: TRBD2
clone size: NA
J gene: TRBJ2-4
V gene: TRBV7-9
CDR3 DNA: TGTGCCAGCAGCTTACTAGCGGGTGGAGGGAACATTCAGTACTTC
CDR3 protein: CASSLLAGGGNIQYF

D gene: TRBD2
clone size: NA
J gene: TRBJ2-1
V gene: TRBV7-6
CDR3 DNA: TGTGCCAGCAGCTTAGAATGGCGGGAGGGCCTCGGTGAGCAGTTCTTC
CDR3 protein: CASSLEWREGLGEQFF

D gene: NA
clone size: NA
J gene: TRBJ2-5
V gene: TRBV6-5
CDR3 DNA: TGTGCCAGCAGTTACTCGACGGGGGTGGGGGAGACCCAGTACTTC
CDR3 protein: CASSYSTGVGETQYF

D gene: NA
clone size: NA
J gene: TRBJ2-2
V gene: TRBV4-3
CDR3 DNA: TGCGCCAGCAGCCAAGGGGGGGCCACCGGGGAGCTGTTTTTT
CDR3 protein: CASSQGGATGELFF

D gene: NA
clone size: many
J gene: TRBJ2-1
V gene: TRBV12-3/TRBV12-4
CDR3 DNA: TGTGCCAGCAGTGGGGGAGTTGAGCAGTTCTTC
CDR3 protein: CASSGGVEQFF

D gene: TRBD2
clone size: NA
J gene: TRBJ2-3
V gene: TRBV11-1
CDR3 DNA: TGTGCCAGCAGCTTAGGGGGGACTAGCGGGGGGAGCACAGATACGCAGTATTTT
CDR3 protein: CASSLGGTSGGSTDTQYF

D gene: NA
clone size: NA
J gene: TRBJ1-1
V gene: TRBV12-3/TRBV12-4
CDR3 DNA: TGTGCCAGCAGCCCTCACGGGCTAGTCACTGAAGCTTTCTTT
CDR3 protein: CASSPHGLVTEAFF

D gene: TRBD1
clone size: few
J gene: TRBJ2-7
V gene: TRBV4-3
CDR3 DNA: TGCGCCAGCAGCCAAGGGACAGGGGTCTCCTACGAGCAGTACTTC
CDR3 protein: CASSQGTGVSYEQYF

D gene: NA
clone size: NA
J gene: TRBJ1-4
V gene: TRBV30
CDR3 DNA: TGTGCCTGGAGTATGGCAGCAACTAATGAAAAACTGTTTTTT
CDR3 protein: CAWSMAATNEKLFF

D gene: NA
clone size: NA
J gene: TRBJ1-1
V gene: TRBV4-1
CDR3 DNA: TGCGCCAGCAGCCAGGTAGGACAGCCCCTAGGGGTCATGAACACTGAAGCTTTCTTT
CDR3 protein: CASSQVGQPLGVMNTEAFF

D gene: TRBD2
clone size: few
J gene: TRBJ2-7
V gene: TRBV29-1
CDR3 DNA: TGCAGCGTTGAACTAGCGGGAGTCGACGAGCAGTACTTC
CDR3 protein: CSVELAGVDEQYF

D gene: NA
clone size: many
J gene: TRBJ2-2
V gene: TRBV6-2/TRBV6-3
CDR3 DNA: TGTGCCAGCAGTACCGACAGGGTGGATAGCGGTACCGGGGAGCTGTTTTTT
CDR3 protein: CASSTDRVDSGTGELFF

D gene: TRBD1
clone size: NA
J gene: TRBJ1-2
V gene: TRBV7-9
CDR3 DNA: TGTGCCAGCAGCACATCGGACAGGGCTTCTAACTATGGCTACACCTTC
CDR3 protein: CASSTSDRASNYGYTF

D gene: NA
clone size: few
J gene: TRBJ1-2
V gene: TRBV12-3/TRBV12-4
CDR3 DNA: TGTGCCAGCAGTTTGGGTCCCTTAGGGGGCTACACCTTC
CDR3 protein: CASSLGPLGGYTF

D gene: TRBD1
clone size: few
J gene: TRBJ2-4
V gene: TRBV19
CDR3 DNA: TGTGCCAGTAGTTTTTGGGACAGGGCGAGCATTCAGTACTTC
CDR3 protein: CASSFWDRASIQYF

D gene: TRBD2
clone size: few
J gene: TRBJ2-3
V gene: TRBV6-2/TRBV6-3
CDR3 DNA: TGTGCCAGCAGACCGGGACTAGCGAGAGGCACAGATACGCAGTATTTT
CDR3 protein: CASRPGLARGTDTQYF

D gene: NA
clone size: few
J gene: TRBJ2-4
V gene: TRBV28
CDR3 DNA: TGTGCCAGCAGTTTTACACTAGCCAAAAACATTCAGTACTTC
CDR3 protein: CASSFTLAKNIQYF

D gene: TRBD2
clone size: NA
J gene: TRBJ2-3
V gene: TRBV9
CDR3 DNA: TGTGCCAGCAGCGCGGGACTAGCAACATCGATCACAGATACGCAGTATTTT
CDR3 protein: CASSAGLATSITDTQYF

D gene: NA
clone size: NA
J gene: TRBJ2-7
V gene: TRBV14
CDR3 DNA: TGTGCCAGCAGCCCCTTCGAGGGACTCCCCTACGAGCAGTACTTC
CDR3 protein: CASSPFEGLPYEQYF

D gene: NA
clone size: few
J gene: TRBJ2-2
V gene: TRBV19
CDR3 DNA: TGTGCCAGTAGTCCTACGGGCCGGGCACCGAACACCGGGGAGCTGTTTTTT
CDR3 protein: CASSPTGRAPNTGELFF

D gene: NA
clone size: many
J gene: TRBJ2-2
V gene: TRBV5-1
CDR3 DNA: TGCGCCAGCAGCTCGTGGGGGGAGATAAGCGCCGGGGAGCTGTTTTTT
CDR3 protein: CASSSWGEISAGELFF

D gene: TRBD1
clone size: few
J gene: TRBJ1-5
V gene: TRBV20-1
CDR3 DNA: TGCAGTGCTAGTGAGGACAGGGGGCCGAATCAGCCCCAGCATTTT
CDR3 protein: CSASEDRGPNQPQHF